The T cell receptor (beta chain) under discussion was sequenced for a study of blood T cell repertoires in COVID-19. Study-level background: Samples of COVID-19 (acute and convalescent) were obtained from the United States, Italy and Spain. PBMCs, B-cell-depleted T cells, or T cells were the source of the cDNA or gDNA that made up the material.

As processed by the authors: Reference gene primers were amplified, and this amplification served to estimate nucleated cell counts. The protocol was immunoSEQ multiplex PCR, while the TCRdb copy is restricted to in-frame clones and leaves out a portion. From that table come the V and J calls and clone size; the DNA was used to work out D and trimming. The sample consists of roughly 160,000 clones, approximately 83% of them appearing once. The germline gives CDR1 LGHDT, CDR2 YNNKEL (reference sequence). The CDR3 extends over 12 amino acids. Trimming left V 4 bases short and J 4 bases short, with 5 bases between.

The sequence came from a man aged 60 to 69 with acute or convalescent COVID-19. Sequenced material: peripheral blood. The J gene is TRBJ1-3, the V gene TRBV3-1 (or the pseudogene TRBV3-2); no reliable D call. The CDR3 here is CASSLGGNTIYF. CDR3 coding DNA: TGTGCCAGCAGCCTCGGGGGAAACACCATATATTTT.